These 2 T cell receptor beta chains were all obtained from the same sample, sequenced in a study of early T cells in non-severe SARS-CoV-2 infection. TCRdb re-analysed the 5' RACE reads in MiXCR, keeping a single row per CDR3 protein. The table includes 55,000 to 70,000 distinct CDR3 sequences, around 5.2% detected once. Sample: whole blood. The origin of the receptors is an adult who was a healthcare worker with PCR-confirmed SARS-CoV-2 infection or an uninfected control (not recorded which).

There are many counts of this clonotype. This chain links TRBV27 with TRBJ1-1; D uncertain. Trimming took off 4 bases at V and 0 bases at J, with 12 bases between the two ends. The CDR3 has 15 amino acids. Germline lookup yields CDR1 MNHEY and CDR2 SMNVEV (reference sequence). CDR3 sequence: CASSSPWALNTEAFF. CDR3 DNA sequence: TGTGCCAGCAGTTCCCCTTGGGCACTGAACACTGAAGCTTTCTTT.

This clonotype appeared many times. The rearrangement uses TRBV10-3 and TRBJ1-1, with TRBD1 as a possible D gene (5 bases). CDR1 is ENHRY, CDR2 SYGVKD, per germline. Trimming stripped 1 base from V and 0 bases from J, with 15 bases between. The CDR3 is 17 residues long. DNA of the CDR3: TGTGCCATCAGTGAGTTGAGGTCGGGGCCGATGAACACTGAAGCTTTCTTT. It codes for CAISELRSGPMNTEAFF.